This TCR beta chain was identified during a study of T cell clonality in common variable immunodeficiency. Broader study findings: Links between repertoire features and CVID complications were heterogeneity-limited. What drives increased CVID clonality needs T cell subpopulation sequencing. In common variable immunodeficiency, TCR beta chains reportedly carried fewer deletions and N-nucleotide insertions.

J was trimmed by 2 bases and V by 4 bases; bases with no gene match: 14. Germline values: CDR1 SGDLS, CDR2 YYNGEE. The CDR3 length is 17 residues. This clone was recorded at least ten times. The antigen remains undetermined. The observed sequence ends 3 residues before the CDR3 terminus, with the missing tail filled in from the germline J gene. Heparinized whole blood, roughly 4.5 to 8 ml, came from each donor. This table comes from immunoSEQ multiplex PCR, and its TCRdb copy is limited to in-frame clones, with some not included. The sample contains about 37,000 clones, none occurring once; 2.5% to 3% lies in the top ten.

V gene TRBV9 combines with J gene TRBJ2-5, with 7 nucleotides matching TRBD1. Sequenced material: peripheral blood mononuclear cells. The TCR originated in a person aged 18 to 75 in good health. The CDR3 spells CASSSPLRDRTQETQYF. CDR3 DNA, as far as it was read: TGTGCCAGCAGCTCCCCTCTCCGGGACAGAACACAAGAGACC.